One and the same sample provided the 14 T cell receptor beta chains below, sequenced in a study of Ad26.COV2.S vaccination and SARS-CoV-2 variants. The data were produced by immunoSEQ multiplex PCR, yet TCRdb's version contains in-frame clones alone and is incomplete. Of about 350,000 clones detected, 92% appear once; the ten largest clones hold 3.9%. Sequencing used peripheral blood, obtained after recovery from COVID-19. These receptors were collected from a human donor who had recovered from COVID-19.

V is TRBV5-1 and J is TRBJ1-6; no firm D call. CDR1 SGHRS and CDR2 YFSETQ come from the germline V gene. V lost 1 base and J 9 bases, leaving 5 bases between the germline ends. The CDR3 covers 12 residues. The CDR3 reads CASSLQGSPLHF. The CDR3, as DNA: TGCGCCAGCAGCTTGCAAGGTTCACCCCTCCACTTT.

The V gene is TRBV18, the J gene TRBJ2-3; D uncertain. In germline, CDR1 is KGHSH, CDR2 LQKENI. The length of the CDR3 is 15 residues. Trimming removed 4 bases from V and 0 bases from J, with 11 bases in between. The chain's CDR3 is CASSQQESSTDTQYF. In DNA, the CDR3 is TGTGCCAGCTCACAACAAGAATCTAGCACAGATACGCAGTATTTT.

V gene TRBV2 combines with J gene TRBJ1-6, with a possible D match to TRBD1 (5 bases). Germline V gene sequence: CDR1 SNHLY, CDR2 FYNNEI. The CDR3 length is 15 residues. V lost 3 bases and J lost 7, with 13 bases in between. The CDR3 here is CASSEGGGFNSPLHF. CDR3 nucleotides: TGTGCCAGCAGTGAGGGGGGAGGATTCAATTCACCCCTCCACTTT. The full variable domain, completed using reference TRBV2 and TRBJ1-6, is EPEVTQTPSHQVTQMGQEVILRCVPISNHLYFYWYRQILGQKVEFLVSFYNNEISEKSEIFDDQFSVERPDGSNFTLKIRSTKLEDSAMYFCASSEGGGFNSPLHFGNGTRLTVT.

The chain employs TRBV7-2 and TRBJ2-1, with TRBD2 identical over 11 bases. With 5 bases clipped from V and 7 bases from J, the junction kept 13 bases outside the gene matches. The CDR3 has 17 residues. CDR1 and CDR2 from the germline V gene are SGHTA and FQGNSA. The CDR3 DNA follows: TGTGCCAGCAGCGCCCGCCCTACTAGCGGGGGATATAATGAGCAGTTCTTC. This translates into CASSARPTSGGYNEQFF.

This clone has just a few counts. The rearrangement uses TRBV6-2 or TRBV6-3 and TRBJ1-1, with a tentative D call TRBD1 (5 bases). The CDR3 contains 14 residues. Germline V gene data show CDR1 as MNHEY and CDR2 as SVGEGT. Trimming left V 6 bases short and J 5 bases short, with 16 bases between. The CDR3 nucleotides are TGTGCCAGCAGCGCTTCAGCACGGGGGACTGAAGCTTTCTTT. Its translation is CASSASARGTEAFF.

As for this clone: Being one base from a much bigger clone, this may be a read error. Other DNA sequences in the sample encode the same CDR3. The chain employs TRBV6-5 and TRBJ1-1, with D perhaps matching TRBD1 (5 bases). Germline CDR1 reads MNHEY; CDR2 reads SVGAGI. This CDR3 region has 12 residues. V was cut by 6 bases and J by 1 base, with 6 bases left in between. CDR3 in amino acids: CASSQGNTEAFF. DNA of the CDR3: TGTGCCAGCAGCCAGGGGAACACTGAAGCTTTCTTT.

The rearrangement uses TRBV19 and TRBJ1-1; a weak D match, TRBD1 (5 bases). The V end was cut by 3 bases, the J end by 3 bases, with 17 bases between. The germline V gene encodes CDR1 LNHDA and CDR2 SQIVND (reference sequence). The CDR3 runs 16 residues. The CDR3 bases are TGTGCCAGTAGTATCGGCAATCGGGGGGTTGACACTGAAGCTTTCTTT. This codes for CASSIGNRGVDTEAFF.

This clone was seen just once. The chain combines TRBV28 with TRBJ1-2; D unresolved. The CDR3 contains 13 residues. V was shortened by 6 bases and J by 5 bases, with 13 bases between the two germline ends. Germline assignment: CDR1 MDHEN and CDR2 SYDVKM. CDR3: CASRRIGVYGYTF. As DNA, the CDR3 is TGTGCCAGCAGGCGGATTGGTGTGTATGGCTACACCTTC.

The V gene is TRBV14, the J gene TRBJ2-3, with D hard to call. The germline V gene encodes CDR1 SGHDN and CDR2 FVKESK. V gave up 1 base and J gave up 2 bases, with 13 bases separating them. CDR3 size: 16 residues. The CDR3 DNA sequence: TGTGCCAGCAGCCAAGTAAGGCAGGCGACCACAGATACGCAGTATTTT. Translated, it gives CASSQVRQATTDTQYF.

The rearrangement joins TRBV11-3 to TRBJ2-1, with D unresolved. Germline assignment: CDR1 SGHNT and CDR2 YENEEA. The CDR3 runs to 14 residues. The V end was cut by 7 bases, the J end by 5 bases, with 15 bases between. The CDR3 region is CASTKDGNNNEQFF. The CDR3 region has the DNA TGTGCCAGCACAAAGGACGGAAACAACAATGAGCAGTTCTTC.

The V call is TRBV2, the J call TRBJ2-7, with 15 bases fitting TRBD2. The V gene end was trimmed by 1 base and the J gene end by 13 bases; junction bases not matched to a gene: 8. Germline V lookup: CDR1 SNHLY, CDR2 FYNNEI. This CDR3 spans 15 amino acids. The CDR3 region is CASSEVGTSGGTSYF. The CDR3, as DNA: TGTGCCAGCAGTGAAGTTGGGACTAGCGGGGGGACCTCATACTTC.

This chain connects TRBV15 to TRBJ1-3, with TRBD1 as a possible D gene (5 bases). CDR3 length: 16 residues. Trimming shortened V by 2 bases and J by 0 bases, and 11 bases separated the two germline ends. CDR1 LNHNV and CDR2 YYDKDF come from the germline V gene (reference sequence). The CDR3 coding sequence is TGTGCCACCAGCAGAATAATGGGGGTCTCTGGAAACACCATATATTTT. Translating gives CATSRIMGVSGNTIYF.

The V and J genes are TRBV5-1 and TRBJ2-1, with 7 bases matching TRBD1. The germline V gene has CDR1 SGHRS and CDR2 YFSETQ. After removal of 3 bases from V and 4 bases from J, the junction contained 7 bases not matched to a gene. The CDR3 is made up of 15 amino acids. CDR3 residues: CASSSKTGLYNEQFF. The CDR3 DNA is TGCGCCAGCAGCTCGAAGACAGGGTTATACAATGAGCAGTTCTTC. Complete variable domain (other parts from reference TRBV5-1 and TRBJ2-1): KAGVTQTPRYLIKTRGQQVTLSCSPISGHRSVSWYQQTPGQGLQFLFEYFSETQRNKGNFPGRFSGRQFSNSRSEMNVSTLELGDSALYLCASSSKTGLYNEQFFGPGTRLTVL.

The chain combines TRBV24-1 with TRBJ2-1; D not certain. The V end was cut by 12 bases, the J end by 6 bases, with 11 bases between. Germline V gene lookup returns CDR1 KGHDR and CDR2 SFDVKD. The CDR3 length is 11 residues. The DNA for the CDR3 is TGTGCCGCAGGCTTCGGCAATGAGCAGTTCTTC. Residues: CAAGFGNEQFF.